Here is one T cell receptor (beta chain) with its context. These data are taken from a study of blood T cell repertoires in COVID-19. The authors' processing: Estimation of nucleated cell counts was performed using reference gene primer amplification. Repertoires were generated with immunoSEQ multiplex PCR, while TCRdb's copy carries only in-frame clones and drops some. D and trimming were read from the DNA, whereas the V and J calls and clone size are those reported in that table. The table includes roughly 300,000 clones, around 83% detected once. V trimming: 6 bases; J trimming: 5 bases; junction bases outside the gene matches: 12. CDR1 is SGHAT, CDR2 FQNNGV, per germline. This CDR3 spans 15 amino acids.

The chain recombines TRBV11-2 with TRBJ2-5; 7 bases fit TRBD1. The sequence derives from a woman between 50 and 59 years old with acute or convalescent COVID-19. Sequencing input: peripheral blood. The CDR3 loop is CASSSQGYRSETQYF. CDR3 in DNA: TGTGCCAGCAGTTCACAGGGGTATCGCTCCGAGACCCAGTACTTC.